The clone carrying this T cell receptor beta chain was recorded a few times. Its antigen is not known. TCRdb processed the 5' RACE reads anew with MiXCR; each CDR3 protein has one entry. The table has about 160,000 distinct CDR3 sequences, roughly 28% seen once; the top ten hold around 12%. The record originates from a study of T-cell memory formation after mild COVID-19. In the study overall: The study found TCR clusters largely donor specific. Study-wide findings and caveats: Pre-infection memory held some responding clones, suggesting pre-existing cross-reactive T cells responded.

The TCR originated in an adult woman who had mild COVID-19 (a few samples of this study predate the infection). Cell type and time point are not known. Sequences were obtained from PBMCs or a T cell subset sorted from them (not recorded which).

The CDR3 DNA sequence: TGTGCCAGCACAATGACAGGGCCCTACGAGCAGTACTTC. Translated, it gives CASTMTGPYEQYF. The rearrangement joins TRBV12-3 or TRBV12-4 to TRBJ2-7, with 7 positions matching TRBD1. This CDR3 comprises 13 residues. With V trimmed by 7 bases and J by 2 bases, 5 bases remained unmatched.